This is a list of T cell receptor beta chains from one sample in a study of regulatory T cells in long-lasting Graves disease. Each CDR3 protein gets one entry after TCRdb re-called the multiplex PCR reads with MiXCR. The sample contains a few hundred thousand distinct CDR3 sequences, about 13% of which appear only once. These data also formed part of another study, on T cells in Graves' hyperthyroidism and ophthalmopathy.

Specimen: peripheral blood mononuclear cells (PBMCs), collected at new diagnosis, from a patient treated with antithyroid drugs. These TCRs come from a man between 25 and 39 years old with Graves disease. Both conserved end residues are part of each CDR3. The D gene is left open where the match is weak. Not every row has a clone size; where given, it reads once, few, many or a size class.

>TRBJ2-2|TRBV5-1|.|few
CASSLEGVGTGELFF
TGCGCCAGCAGCTTGGAAGGTGTCGGCACCGGGGAGCTGTTTTTT
>TRBJ2-5|TRBV27|.|many
CASSLRTKEETQYF
TGTGCCAGCAGTCTTCGGACCAAGGAAGAGACCCAGTACTTC
>TRBJ2-2|TRBV29-1|.|many
CSVGPSTGELFF
TGCAGCGTTGGGCCTAGCACCGGGGAGCTGTTTTTT
>TRBJ2-7|TRBV7-8|.|many
CASSLASRLLSYEQYF
TGTGCCAGCAGCTTAGCTTCCCGACTCCTCTCCTACGAGCAGTACTTC
>TRBJ2-3|TRBV29-1|.|.
CSVGERLTDTQYF
TGCAGCGTTGGTGAGCGGCTCACAGATACGCAGTATTTT
>TRBJ1-2|TRBV5-1|.|.
CASSLEGVAGYTF
TGCGCCAGCAGCTTGGAAGGGGTTGCTGGCTACACCTTC
>TRBJ1-4|TRBV27|.|many
CASSLQMINEKLFF
TGTGCCAGCAGTTTACAGATGATTAATGAAAAACTGTTTTTT
>TRBJ1-6|TRBV27|TRBD1|many
CASSPSPGQGQSPLHF
TGTGCCAGCAGTCCCAGTCCGGGACAGGGTCAATCACCCCTCCACTTT
>TRBJ1-1|TRBV28|.|.
CASSVAALGYTEAFF
TGTGCCAGCAGTGTAGCGGCCCTGGGGTACACTGAAGCTTTCTTT
>TRBJ2-7|TRBV10-3|.|.
CAISESVATYEQYF
TGTGCCATCAGTGAGTCTGTGGCTACCTACGAGCAGTACTTC
>TRBJ2-7|TRBV4-2|.|few
CASSQVGQDIPFSYEQYF
TGTGCCAGCAGCCAAGTTGGGCAGGATATTCCATTCTCCTACGAGCAGTACTTC
>TRBJ1-2|TRBV27|.|.
CASSLLGGAGGYTF
TGTGCCAGCAGTCTCCTGGGGGGGGCCGGTGGCTACACCTTC
>TRBJ1-1|TRBV19|TRBD1|many
CASSIEGRGGTEAFF
TGTGCCAGTAGTATAGAAGGCAGGGGGGGGACTGAAGCTTTCTTT
>TRBJ1-5|TRBV5-5|.|.
CASSAGTHNQPQHF
TGTGCCAGCAGCGCCGGGACACATAATCAGCCCCAGCATTTT
>TRBJ2-1|TRBV7-3|.|many
CASSVRPDYNEQFF
TGTGCCAGCAGCGTCCGACCTGACTACAATGAGCAGTTCTTC